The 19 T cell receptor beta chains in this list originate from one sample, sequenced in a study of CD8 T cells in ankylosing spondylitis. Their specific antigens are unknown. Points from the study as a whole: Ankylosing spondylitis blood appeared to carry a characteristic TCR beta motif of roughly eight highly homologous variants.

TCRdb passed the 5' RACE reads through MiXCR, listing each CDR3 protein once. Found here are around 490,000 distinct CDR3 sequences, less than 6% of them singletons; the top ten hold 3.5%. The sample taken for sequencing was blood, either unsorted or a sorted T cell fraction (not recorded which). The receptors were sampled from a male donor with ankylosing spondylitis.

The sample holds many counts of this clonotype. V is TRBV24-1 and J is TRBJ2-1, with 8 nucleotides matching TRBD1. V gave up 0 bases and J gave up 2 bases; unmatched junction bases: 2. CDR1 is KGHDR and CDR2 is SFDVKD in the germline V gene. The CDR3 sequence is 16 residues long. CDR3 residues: CATSDLRTGTYNEQFF. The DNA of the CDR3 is TGTGCCACCAGTGATTTGCGGACAGGGACCTACAATGAGCAGTTCTTC.

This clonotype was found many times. CDR3 protein: CSVEGLAGELFF. Here the CDR3 DNA reads TGCAGCGTTGAAGGACTAGCGGGGGAGCTGTTTTTT. The chain recombines TRBV29-1 with TRBJ2-2; 8 bases line up with TRBD2. Per germline, CDR1 SQVTM and CDR2 ANQGSEA. This CDR3 region has 12 residues. Germline trimming cut 1 base from V and 8 bases from J; bases unmatched to any gene: 0.

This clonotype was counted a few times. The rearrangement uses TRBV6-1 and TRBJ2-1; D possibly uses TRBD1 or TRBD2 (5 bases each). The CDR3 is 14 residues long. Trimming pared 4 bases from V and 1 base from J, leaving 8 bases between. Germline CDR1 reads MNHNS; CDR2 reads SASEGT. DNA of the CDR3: TGTGCCAGCAGTGTCGGGGCGTCCTACAATGAGCAGTTCTTC. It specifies CASSVGASYNEQFF.

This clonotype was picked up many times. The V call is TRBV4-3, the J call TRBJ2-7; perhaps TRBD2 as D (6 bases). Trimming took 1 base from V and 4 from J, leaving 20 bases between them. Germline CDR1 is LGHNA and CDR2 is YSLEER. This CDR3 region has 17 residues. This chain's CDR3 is CASSQGDWRERGYEQYF. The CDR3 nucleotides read TGCGCCAGCAGCCAAGGGGATTGGCGGGAACGAGGGTACGAGCAGTACTTC.

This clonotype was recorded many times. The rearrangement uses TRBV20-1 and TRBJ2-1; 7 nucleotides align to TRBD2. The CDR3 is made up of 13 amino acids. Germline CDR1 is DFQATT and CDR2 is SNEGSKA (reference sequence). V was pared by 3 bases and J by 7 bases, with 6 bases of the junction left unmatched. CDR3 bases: TGCAGTGCTAGTCGGGGCGGGAGAAATGAGCAGTTCTTC. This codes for CSASRGGRNEQFF.

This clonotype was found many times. As DNA, the CDR3 is TGTGCCAGCACCCTTCTAATGGACACTGAAGCTTTCTTT. Translated: CASTLLMDTEAFF. The V gene is TRBV7-2, the J gene TRBJ1-1, with D uncertain. CDR3 size: 13 residues. Deletions cut 7 bases from V and 3 bases from J, with 12 bases between. Germline CDR1 SGHTA, CDR2 FQGNSA.

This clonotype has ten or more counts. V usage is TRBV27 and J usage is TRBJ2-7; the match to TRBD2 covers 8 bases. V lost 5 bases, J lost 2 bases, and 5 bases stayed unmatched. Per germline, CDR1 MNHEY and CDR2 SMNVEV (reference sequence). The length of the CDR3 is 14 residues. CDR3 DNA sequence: TGTGCCAGCAGTGTTAGCGGGATCCCCTACGAGCAGTACTTC. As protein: CASSVSGIPYEQYF.

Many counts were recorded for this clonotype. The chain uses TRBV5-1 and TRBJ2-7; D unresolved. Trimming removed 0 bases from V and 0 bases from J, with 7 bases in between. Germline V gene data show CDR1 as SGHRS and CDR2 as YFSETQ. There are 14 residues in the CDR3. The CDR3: CASSLGLSSYEQYF. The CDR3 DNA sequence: TGCGCCAGCAGCTTGGGGCTAAGCTCCTACGAGCAGTACTTC.

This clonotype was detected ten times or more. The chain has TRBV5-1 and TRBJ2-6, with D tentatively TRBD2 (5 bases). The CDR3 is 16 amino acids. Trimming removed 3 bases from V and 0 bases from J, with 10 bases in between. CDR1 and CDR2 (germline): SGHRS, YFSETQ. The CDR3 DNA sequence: TGCGCCAGCAGCTCCGGACTGACCTCTGGGGCCAACGTCCTGACTTTC. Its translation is CASSSGLTSGANVLTF.

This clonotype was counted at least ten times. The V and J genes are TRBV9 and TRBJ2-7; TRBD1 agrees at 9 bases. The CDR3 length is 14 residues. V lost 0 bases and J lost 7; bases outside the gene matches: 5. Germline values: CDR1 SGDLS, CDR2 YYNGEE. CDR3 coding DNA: TGTGCCAGCAGCGTAGGGGGGACAGGGTGGGAGCAGTACTTC. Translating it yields CASSVGGTGWEQYF.

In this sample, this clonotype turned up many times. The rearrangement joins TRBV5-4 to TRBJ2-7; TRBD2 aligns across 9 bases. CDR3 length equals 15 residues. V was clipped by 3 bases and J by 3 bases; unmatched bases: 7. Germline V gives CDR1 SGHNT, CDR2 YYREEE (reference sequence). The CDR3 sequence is CASSSTSGQSYEQYF. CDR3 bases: TGTGCCAGCAGCTCTACTAGCGGGCAAAGCTACGAGCAGTACTTC.

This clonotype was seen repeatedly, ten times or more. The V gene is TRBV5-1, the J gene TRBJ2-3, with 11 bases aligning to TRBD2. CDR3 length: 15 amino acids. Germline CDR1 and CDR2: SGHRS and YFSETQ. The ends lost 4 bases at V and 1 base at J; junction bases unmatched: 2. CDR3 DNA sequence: TGCGCCAGCAGCGAACTAGCGGGGGGCACAGATACGCAGTATTTT. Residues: CASSELAGGTDTQYF. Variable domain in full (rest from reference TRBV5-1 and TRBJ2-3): KAGVTQTPRYLIKTRGQQVTLSCSPISGHRSVSWYQQTPGQGLQFLFEYFSETQRNKGNFPGRFSGRQFSNSRSEMNVSTLELGDSALYLCASSELAGGTDTQYFGPGTRLTVL.

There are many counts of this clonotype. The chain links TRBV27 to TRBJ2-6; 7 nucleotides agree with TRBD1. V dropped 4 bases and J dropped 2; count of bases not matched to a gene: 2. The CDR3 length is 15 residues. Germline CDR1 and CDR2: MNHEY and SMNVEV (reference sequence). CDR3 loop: CASSYRGPGANVLTF. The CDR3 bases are TGTGCCAGCAGTTACAGGGGCCCTGGGGCCAACGTCCTGACTTTC.

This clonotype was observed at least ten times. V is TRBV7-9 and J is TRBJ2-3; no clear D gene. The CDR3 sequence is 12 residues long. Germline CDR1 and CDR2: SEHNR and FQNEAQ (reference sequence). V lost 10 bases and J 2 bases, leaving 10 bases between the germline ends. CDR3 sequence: CATLRLTDTQYF. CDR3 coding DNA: TGTGCCACCCTCAGACTCACAGATACGCAGTATTTT. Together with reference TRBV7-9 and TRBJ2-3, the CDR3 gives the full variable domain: DTGVSQNPRHKITKRGQNVTFRCDPISEHNRLYWYRQTLGQGPEFLTYFQNEAQLEKSRLLSDRFSAERPKGSFSTLEIQRTEQGDSAMYLCATLRLTDTQYFGPGTRLTVL.

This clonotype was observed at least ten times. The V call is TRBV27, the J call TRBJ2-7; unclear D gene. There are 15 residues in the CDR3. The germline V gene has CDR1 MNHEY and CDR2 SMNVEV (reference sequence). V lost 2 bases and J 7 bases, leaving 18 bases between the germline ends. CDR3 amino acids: CASSLGLPLDREQYF. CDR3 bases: TGTGCCAGCAGTTTAGGCCTCCCTTTGGATAGGGAGCAGTACTTC.

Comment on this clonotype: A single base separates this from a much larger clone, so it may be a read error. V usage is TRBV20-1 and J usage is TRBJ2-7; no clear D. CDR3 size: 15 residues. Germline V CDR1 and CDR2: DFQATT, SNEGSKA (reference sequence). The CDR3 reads CSARDSGSYSFEQYF. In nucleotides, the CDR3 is TGCAGTGCTAGAGACTCCGGGTCGTACTCCTTCGAGCAGTACTTC.

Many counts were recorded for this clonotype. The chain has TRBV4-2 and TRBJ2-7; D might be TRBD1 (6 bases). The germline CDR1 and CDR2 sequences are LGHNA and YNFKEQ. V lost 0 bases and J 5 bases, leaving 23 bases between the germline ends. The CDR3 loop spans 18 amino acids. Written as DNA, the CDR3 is TGTGCCAGCAGCCAAGATGCAGTCGTAGGGGGTGTCCTCAACGAGCAGTACTTC. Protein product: CASSQDAVVGGVLNEQYF.

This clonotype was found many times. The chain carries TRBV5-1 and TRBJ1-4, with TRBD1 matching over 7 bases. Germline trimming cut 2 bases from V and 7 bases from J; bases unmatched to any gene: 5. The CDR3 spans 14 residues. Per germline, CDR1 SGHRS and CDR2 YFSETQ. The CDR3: CASSFQGVGEKLFF. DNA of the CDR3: TGCGCCAGCAGCTTTCAGGGGGTTGGTGAAAAACTGTTTTTT.

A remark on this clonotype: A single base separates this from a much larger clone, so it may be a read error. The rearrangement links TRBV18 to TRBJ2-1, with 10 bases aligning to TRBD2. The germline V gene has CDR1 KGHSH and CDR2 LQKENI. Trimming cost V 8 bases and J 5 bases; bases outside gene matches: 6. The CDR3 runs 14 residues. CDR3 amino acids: CASTTSGSDNEQFF. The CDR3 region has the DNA TGTGCCAGCACGACTAGCGGGTCCGACAATGAGCAGTTCTTC.